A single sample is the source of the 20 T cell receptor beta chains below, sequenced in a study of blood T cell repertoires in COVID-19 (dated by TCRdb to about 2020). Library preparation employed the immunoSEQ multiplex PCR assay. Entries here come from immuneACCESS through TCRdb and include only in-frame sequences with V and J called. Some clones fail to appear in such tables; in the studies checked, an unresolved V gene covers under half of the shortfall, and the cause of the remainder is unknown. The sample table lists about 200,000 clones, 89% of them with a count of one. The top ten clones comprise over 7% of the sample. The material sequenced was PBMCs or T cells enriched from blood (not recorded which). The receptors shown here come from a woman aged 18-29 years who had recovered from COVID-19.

DNA of the CDR3: TGTGCCAGCTCACGTCAGGATAGCACAGATACGCAGTATTTT. Translating it yields CASSRQDSTDTQYF. This chain links TRBV18 with TRBJ2-3; D uncertain. Germline V gene data show CDR1 as KGHSH and CDR2 as LQKENI. CDR3 size: 14 residues. V was shortened by 4 bases and J by 0 bases, with 8 bases between the two germline ends.

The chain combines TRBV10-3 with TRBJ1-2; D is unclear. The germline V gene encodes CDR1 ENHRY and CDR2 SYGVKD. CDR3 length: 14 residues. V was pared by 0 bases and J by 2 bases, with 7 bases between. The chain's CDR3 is CAISESSGNYGYTF. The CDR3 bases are TGTGCCATCAGTGAGTCGTCCGGGAACTATGGCTACACCTTC.

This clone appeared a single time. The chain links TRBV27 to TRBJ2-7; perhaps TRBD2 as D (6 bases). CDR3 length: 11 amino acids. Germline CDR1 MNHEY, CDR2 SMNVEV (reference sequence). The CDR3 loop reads CVVMRGLEQYF. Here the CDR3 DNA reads TGTGTAGTAATGCGGGGCCTCGAGCAGTACTTC.

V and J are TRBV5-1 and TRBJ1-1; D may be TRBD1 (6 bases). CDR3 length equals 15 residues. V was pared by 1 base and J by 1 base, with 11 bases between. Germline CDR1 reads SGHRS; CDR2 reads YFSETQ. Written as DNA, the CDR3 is TGCGCCAGCAGCTTGTGGAGGACAGAGAACACTGAAGCTTTCTTT. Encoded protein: CASSLWRTENTEAFF.

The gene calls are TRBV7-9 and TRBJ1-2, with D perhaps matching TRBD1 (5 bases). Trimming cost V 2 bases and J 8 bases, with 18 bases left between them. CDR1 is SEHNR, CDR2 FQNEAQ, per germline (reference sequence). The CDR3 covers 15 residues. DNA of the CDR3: TGTGCCAGCAGCTTAAAAGGAGGGGTACCCGGCGGCTACACCTTC. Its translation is CASSLKGGVPGGYTF.

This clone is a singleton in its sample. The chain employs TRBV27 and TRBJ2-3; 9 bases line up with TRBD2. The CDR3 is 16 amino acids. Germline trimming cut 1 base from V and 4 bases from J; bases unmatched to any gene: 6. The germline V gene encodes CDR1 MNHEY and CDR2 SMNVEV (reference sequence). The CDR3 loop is CASSLWAGGLPDTQYF. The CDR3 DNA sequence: TGTGCCAGCAGTTTATGGGCGGGGGGGCTCCCAGATACGCAGTATTTT.

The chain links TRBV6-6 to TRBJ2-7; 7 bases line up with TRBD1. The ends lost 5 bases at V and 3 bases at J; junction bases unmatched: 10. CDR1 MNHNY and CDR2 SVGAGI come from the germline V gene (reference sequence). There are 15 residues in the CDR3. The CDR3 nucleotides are TGTGCCAGCAGTCTTACAGGGGACCTGGGCTACGAGCAGTACTTC. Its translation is CASSLTGDLGYEQYF.

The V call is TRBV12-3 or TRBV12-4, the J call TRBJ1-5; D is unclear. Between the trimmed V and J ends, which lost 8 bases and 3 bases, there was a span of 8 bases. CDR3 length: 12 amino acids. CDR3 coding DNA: TGTGCCAGCGGGCCTCTCAATCAGCCCCAGCATTTT. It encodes CASGPLNQPQHF.

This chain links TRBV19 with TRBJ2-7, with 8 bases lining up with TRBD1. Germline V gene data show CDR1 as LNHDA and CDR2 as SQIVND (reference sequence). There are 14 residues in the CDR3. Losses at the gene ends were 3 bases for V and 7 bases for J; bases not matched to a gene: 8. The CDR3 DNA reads TGTGCCAGTAGTATCCGGACAGGGAGAGGGGAGCAGTACTTC. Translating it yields CASSIRTGRGEQYF.

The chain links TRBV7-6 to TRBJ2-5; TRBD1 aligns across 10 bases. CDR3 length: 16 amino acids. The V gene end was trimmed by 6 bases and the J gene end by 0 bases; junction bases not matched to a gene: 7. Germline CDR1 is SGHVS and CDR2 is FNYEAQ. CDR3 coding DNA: TGTGCCAGCAGTCGCGGGACAGGGGCGTACCAAGAGACCCAGTACTTC. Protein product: CASSRGTGAYQETQYF. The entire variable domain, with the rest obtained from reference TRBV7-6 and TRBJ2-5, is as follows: GAGVSQSPRYKVTKRGQDVALRCDPISGHVSLYWYRQALGQGPEFLTYFNYEAQQDKSGLPNDRFSAERPEGSISTLTIQRTEQRDSAMYRCASSRGTGAYQETQYFGPGTRLLVL.

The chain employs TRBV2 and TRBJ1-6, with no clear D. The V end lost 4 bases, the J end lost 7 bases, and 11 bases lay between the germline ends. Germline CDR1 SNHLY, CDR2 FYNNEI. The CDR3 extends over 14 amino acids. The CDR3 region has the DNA TGTGCCAGCAGTGCGGGAGGTTACAATTCACCCCTCCACTTT. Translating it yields CASSAGGYNSPLHF.

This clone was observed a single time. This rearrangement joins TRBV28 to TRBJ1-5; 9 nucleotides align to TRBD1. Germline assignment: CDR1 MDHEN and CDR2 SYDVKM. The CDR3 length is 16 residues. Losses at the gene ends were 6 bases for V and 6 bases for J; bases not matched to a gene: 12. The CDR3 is CASRQPGQGLLQPQHF. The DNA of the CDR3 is TGTGCCAGCAGACAACCGGGACAGGGCCTTCTTCAGCCCCAGCATTTT.

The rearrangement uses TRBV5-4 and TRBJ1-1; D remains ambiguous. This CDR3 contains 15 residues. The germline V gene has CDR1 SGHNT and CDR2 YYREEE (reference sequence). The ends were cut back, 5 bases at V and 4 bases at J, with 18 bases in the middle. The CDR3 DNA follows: TGTGCCAGCAGAAGCGGCAGGACCGGTCTCACTGAAGCTTTCTTT. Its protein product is CASRSGRTGLTEAFF.

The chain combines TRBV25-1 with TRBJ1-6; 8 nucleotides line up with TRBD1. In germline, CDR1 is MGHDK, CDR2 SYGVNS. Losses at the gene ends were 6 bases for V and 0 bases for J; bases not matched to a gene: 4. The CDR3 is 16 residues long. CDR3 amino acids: CASRDDRGSYNSPLHF. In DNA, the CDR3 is TGTGCCAGCAGGGATGACAGGGGCTCCTATAATTCACCCCTCCACTTT.

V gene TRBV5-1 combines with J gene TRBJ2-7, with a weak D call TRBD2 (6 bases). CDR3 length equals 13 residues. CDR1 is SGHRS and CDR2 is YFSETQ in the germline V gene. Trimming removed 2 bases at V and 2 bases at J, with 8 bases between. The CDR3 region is CASSFAGTYEQYF. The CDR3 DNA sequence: TGCGCCAGCAGCTTTGCGGGGACCTACGAGCAGTACTTC.

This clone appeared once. CDR3 nucleotides: TGTGCCAGCAGCAAACTTGAGACAGGGGGCCGGCCCCAGCATTTT. It codes for CASSKLETGGRPQHF. The rearrangement links TRBV21-1 to TRBJ1-5; TRBD1 was called by the table and not checked on the DNA. TRBV21-1 is a pseudogene locus. This CDR3 comprises 15 residues.

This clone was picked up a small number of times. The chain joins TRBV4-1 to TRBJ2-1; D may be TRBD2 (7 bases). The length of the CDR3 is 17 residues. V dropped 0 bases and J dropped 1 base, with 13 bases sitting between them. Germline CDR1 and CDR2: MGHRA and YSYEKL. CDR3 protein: CASSQESGGASYNEQFF. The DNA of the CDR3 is TGCGCCAGCAGCCAAGAGTCTGGGGGGGCATCCTACAATGAGCAGTTCTTC.

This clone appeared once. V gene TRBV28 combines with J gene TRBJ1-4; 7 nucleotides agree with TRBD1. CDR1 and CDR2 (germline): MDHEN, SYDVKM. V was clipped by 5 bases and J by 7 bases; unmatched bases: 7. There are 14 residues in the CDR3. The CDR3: CASSPRQGGEKLFF. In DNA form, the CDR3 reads TGTGCCAGCAGTCCCAGGCAGGGGGGTGAAAAACTGTTTTTT.

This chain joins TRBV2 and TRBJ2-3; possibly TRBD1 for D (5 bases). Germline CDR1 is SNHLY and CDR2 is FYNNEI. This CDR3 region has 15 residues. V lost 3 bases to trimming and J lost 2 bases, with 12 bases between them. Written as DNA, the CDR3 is TGTGCCAGCAGTGAGTTGGGGCTAGACACAGATACGCAGTATTTT. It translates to CASSELGLDTDTQYF.

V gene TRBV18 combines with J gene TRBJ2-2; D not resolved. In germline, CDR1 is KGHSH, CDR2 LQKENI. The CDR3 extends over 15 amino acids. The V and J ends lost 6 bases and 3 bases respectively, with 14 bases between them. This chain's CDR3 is CASSPVPPDTGELFF. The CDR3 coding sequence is TGTGCCAGCTCCCCCGTCCCACCGGACACCGGGGAGCTGTTTTTT.